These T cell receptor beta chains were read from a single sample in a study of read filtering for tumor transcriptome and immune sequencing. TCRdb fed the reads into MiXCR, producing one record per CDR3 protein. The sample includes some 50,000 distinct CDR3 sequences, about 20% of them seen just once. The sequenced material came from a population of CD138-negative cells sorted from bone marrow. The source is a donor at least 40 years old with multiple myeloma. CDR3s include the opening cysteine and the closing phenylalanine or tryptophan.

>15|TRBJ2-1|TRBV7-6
CASSGPRGPYNEQFF
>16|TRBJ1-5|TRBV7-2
CASSLVGGTGNQPQHF
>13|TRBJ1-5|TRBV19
CATSGQPGQPQHF
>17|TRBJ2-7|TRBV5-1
CASSLGGVGLAGNEQYF
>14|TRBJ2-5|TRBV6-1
CASSEAFDPQTQYF
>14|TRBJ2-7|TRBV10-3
CAISPGTTTYEQYF
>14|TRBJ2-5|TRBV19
CASRSSSEVGTQYF
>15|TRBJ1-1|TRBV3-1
CASAPSDGLNTEAFF
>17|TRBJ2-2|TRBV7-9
CASSNRDRGRGTGELFF
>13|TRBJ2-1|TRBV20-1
CSATRDRDIEQFF
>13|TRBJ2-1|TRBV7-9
CASSQTGGNEQFF
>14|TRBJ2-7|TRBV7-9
CASSFGTSGIEQYF
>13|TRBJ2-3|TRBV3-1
CASIAGDSDTQYF
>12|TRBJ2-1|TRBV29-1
CSVIQGYNEQSF
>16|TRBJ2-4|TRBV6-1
CASSGTRQGAGNIQYF
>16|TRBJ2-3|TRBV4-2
CASSQDVREGRDTQYF
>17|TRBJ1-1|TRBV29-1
CSVVASGAALMNTEAFF
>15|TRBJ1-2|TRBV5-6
CASSLWGETNYGYTF